The entry below gives a single T cell receptor (beta chain) sequence along with its context. The antigen is not known. This sample was taken from a study of identical twins. General study points: Clonotypes of the beta chain that were abundant in cord blood carried fewer insertions (memory repertoires showed none). Weaker excess twin sharing was observed in beta out-of-frame sequences.

Template switching added a universal primer site; cDNA carried unique molecular identifiers. TCRdb re-analysed the 5' RACE reads in MiXCR, keeping a single row per CDR3 protein. The sample contains approximately 240,000 distinct CDR3 sequences, more than 12% of which appear only once. CDR1 is SGHTA and CDR2 is FQGTGA in the germline V gene. The CDR3 totals 13 residues. Trimming left V 4 bases short and J 4 bases short, with 8 bases between. This sequence was found in a woman younger than 35 in good health. The chain employs TRBV7-3 and TRBJ2-1; unclear D gene. The sequenced sample consisted of memory (CD45RO+) T cells sorted from blood. This CDR3 is CASSSSTYNEQFF. CDR3 nucleotide sequence: TGTGCCAGCAGCTCCAGTACTTACAATGAGCAGTTCTTC.